This T cell receptor beta chain appears in the sequencing data of a study of a mutant IDH1 vaccine in newly diagnosed glioma. Study context: Patients were started on vaccination 4-6 weeks after radiotherapy alone, or with temozolomide cycles. Every participant had undergone radiotherapy, temozolomide, or both before, and most underwent both. Of the patients given treatment, about 62% were male and 37.5% were female, and a mean age of around 38 years was recorded.

A word on this clone: The antigen is not known.

Time point noted: week 47, end of study. The content of each vaccine dose was 300 ug of mutant IDH1 20-mer peptide, and topical imiquimod accompanied it. CDR1 and CDR2 from the germline V gene are SGHRS and YFSETQ. Trimming at V came to 5 bases and at J to 1 base, leaving 4 bases not matched to a gene. CDR3 length equals 15 residues. Here immunoSEQ multiplex PCR was the method, and the copy in TCRdb shows in-frame clones only, minus some. The sample yields about 24,000 clones, around 76% seen once. This sequence was found in a man in his forties with glioma. Some clones in this sample may be carry-over from other donors' samples. The gene calls are TRBV5-1 and TRBJ2-1, with TRBD1 identical over 9 bases. The sequencing here drew on PBMCs, taken from a glioma patient whose treatment included an IDH1 peptide vaccine. The CDR3 protein is CASRRQGGSYNEQFF. The CDR3 coding sequence is TGCGCCAGCAGACGACAGGGGGGGTCCTACAATGAGCAGTTCTTC.